The text below deals with one T cell receptor beta chain. No antigen is known for it. Base qualities were left out, and no much larger clone turns up one base away. Whole blood was collected in K2EDTA tubes by collaborating institutions according to the institutions' own protocols. For TCRbeta analysis, collaborator samples were shipped as frozen whole blood, as isolated PBMCs, or as DNA extracted from either sample type. This specimen comes from a study of blood T cell repertoires in COVID-19 (dated by TCRdb to about 2020). Study-wide context: Samples covering the acute and convalescent phases of COVID-19 were provided by collaborators in the United States, Italy and Spain. Where HLA class I and class II types were available, the types were taken from metadata supplied by the sample provider, not from assay-based typing. The repertoires were made available in a free public database intended to serve as a resource for research on the immune response to SARS-CoV-2. The prospective study material was composed of cDNA or gDNA derived from T cells, B-cell-depleted T cells, or PBMCs. Subjects who had been exposed to COVID-19, were actively infected with it, or had recovered from it provided the deeply sampled blood TCRbeta repertoires that made up the dataset. Nearly every sample came with metadata listing a de-identified subject ID, COVID-19 status, age in years and sex. Samples were obtained from the ongoing ImmuneRACE study (first 160 participants) and from over a thousand subjects provided by 6 global collaborators. Overall study results and their limits: The amount of clinical and demographic metadata varied by source and participant and was provided uncurated.

TCRbeta CDR3 regions were amplified from genomic DNA by means of the immunoSEQ Assay, a bias-controlled multiplex PCR. For the original study's pipeline: The number of nucleated cells in each sample was estimated from the amplification of reference gene primers within the assay. To quantify the absolute abundance of each unique TCRbeta CDR3 rearrangement, sequence reads were collapsed and filtered. For each sample, productive Simpson clonality was calculated by taking the square root of Simpson's diversity index across productive rearrangements. TCRdb holds this immuneACCESS table with in-frame rearrangements only. Some clones are missing; in checked studies, unresolved V genes explain under half, and the rest has no known cause. D and trimming come from the DNA, and the V and J calls and clone size come from that table. This sample is represented by a few hundred thousand clones; 82% of them were singletons. The top ten clonotypes cover around 2.9% of the sample.

V ends up 0 bases short and J 7 bases short, with an unmatched junction base count of 8. Measured from the cysteine to the phenylalanine, the CDR3 is 16 residues long. The read is trimmed to its CDR3 DNA, 48 bases read in frame from base 1. CDR1 LGHDT and CDR2 YNNKEL were looked up in the germline V gene (reference sequence). The chain employs TRBV3-1 (or the pseudogene TRBV3-2) and TRBJ2-7, with TRBD2 identical over 11 junction bases. This sequence was found in a woman aged 18-35 years with acute or convalescent COVID-19. The sample was peripheral blood. In nucleotides, the sequence is TGTGCCAGCAGCCAAGAGCCACTAGCGGGAGTGAGGGAGCAGTACTTC. The resulting protein is CASSQEPLAGVREQYF.